Below, 16 T cell receptor beta chains from the same sample are listed, as sequenced in a study of healthy donors' naive CD4 and CD8 T cells. A linear amplification protocol produced the TCR libraries from about 450 ng of total RNA. TCRdb re-called the reads with MiXCR, one entry per CDR3 protein. The sample has approximately 180,000 distinct CDR3 sequences, around 80% seen once. Sequencing input: naive CD4+ and CD8+ T cells sorted from blood, pooled from several donors. The receptors stem from a pool of human donors in good health; the sample pools cells from several healthy donors.

This rearrangement joins TRBV10-3 to TRBJ2-7; 10 positions agree with TRBD1. Germline V lookup: CDR1 ENHRY, CDR2 SYGVKD. Trimming at V came to 10 bases and at J to 4 bases, leaving 7 bases not matched to a gene. The CDR3 spans 13 residues. CDR3: CASGQGVSYEQYF. As DNA, the CDR3 is TGTGCCAGCGGACAGGGGGTGTCGTACGAGCAGTACTTC.

The chain carries TRBV6-2 or TRBV6-3 and TRBJ2-7, with D hard to call. There are 12 residues in the CDR3. Germline CDR1 and CDR2: MNHEY and SVGEGT. Trimming took off 4 bases at V and 3 bases at J, with 7 bases between the two ends. CDR3 nucleotides: TGTGCCAGCAGTTCAGACGTCTACGAGCAGTACTTC. Protein: CASSSDVYEQYF.

This chain connects TRBV6-5 to TRBJ1-2; no firm D call. Trimming pared 2 bases from V and 4 bases from J, leaving 11 bases between. Germline CDR1 is MNHEY and CDR2 is SVGAGI. CDR3 size: 14 residues. CDR3 sequence: CASSYDHKFYGYTF. CDR3 DNA: TGTGCCAGCAGTTACGACCACAAGTTCTATGGCTACACCTTC.

In this sample, this clonotype turned up a few times. J is TRBJ1-5 and V is TRBV30; 9 bases map to TRBD1. Germline V gene sequence: CDR1 GTSNPN, CDR2 SVGIG (reference sequence). The junction had 8 bases not matched to a gene; V was cut back by 0 bases and J by 5 bases. There are 16 residues in the CDR3. In DNA form, the CDR3 reads TGTGCCTGGAGTGTAGGGACAGGGAAAATGGATCAGCCCCAGCATTTT. This codes for CAWSVGTGKMDQPQHF. Complete variable domain (other parts from reference TRBV30 and TRBJ1-5): SQTIHQWPATLVQPVGSPLSLECTVEGTSNPNLYWYRQAAGRGLQLLFYSVGIGQISSEVPQNLSASRPQDRQFILSSKKLLLSDSGFYLCAWSVGTGKMDQPQHFGDGTRLSIL.

The V and J genes are TRBV29-1 and TRBJ2-5, with 7 bases aligning to TRBD1. The trim removed 0 bases at V and 5 bases at J, leaving 6 bases unmatched. Germline V gives CDR1 SQVTM, CDR2 ANQGSEA. The CDR3 covers 14 residues. DNA for the CDR3: TGCAGCGTTGAAGATGGACAGGAGAGGGAGACCCAGTACTTC. Encoded protein: CSVEDGQERETQYF.

This chain uses TRBV19 with TRBJ2-4, with D perhaps assigned TRBD1 or TRBD2 (7 bases each). The CDR3 spans 18 residues. Trimming removed 5 bases at V and 3 bases at J, with 23 bases between. Germline values: CDR1 LNHDA, CDR2 SQIVND (reference sequence). The CDR3 reads CASSPQGGAGSLKNIQYF. Written as DNA, the CDR3 is TGTGCCAGTAGTCCCCAGGGGGGAGCGGGATCGCTCAAAAACATTCAGTACTTC.

The DNA for the CDR3 is TGCAGCGTTTCCGATATGGGCTACAATGAGCAGTTCTTC. It codes for CSVSDMGYNEQFF. The V call is TRBV29-1, the J call TRBJ2-1; D gene ambiguous. The CDR3 length is 13 residues. CDR1 and CDR2 from the germline V gene are SQVTM and ANQGSEA. V dropped 5 bases and J dropped 3 bases, with 11 bases sitting between them.

The chain has TRBV29-1 and TRBJ1-1; no definite D call. The CDR3 is 11 amino acids. The germline gives CDR1 SQVTM, CDR2 ANQGSEA. Trimming took off 7 bases at V and 1 base at J, with 7 bases between the two ends. The CDR3 here is CSGNTNTEAFF. The CDR3 DNA follows: TGCAGCGGGAACACGAACACTGAAGCTTTCTTT.

The V and J genes are TRBV18 and TRBJ1-1; D unclear. V lost 0 bases and J 7 bases, leaving 12 bases between the germline ends. From germline, CDR1 is KGHSH and CDR2 LQKENI. The CDR3 covers 14 residues. The CDR3 sequence: CASSPPSRTLEAFF. CDR3 coding DNA: TGTGCCAGCTCACCACCCTCGAGGACCCTTGAAGCTTTCTTT.

The chain carries TRBV5-4 and TRBJ1-2; D call uncertain. Germline V lookup: CDR1 SGHNT, CDR2 YYREEE (reference sequence). The V end was cut by 0 bases, the J end by 6 bases, with 6 bases between. The CDR3 length is 12 residues. For the CDR3, the DNA is TGTGCCAGCAGCTTGGGGGCTGATGGCTACACCTTC. This codes for CASSLGADGYTF.

This sequence joins TRBV5-5 and TRBJ2-1, with 7 nucleotides matching TRBD1. Per the germline V gene, CDR1 is SGHKS and CDR2 is YYEKEE (reference sequence). Trimming took 0 bases from V and 14 from J; bases not matched to a gene: 8. The length of the CDR3 is 13 residues. CDR3 sequence (DNA): TGTGCCAGCAGCTTGGTAGAGGGGGCGAGTGAGTTCTTC. Protein product: CASSLVEGASEFF.

The CDR3 protein is CASSHGTSYNEQFF. The CDR3 nucleotides are TGTGCCAGTAGTCACGGTACCTCCTACAATGAGCAGTTCTTC. The chain is built from TRBV19 and TRBJ2-1; D is undetermined. CDR3 length: 14 residues. Germline V lookup: CDR1 LNHDA, CDR2 SQIVND (reference sequence). The germline V and J ends were trimmed by 5 bases and 0 bases, with 8 bases remaining between them.

The rearrangement joins TRBV20-1 to TRBJ2-3; D might be TRBD2 (6 bases). V lost 5 bases, J lost 0 bases, and 21 bases lay in between. The CDR3 is made up of 17 amino acids. Per the germline V gene, CDR1 is DFQATT and CDR2 is SNEGSKA (reference sequence). The CDR3 is CSASDETRFRSTDTQYF. CDR3 DNA sequence: TGCAGTGCTTCCGACGAGACTAGATTCCGGAGCACAGATACGCAGTATTTT.

The chain is built from TRBV29-1 and TRBJ2-1; 10 bases line up with TRBD1. TRBJ2-7 explains the end of the DNA better; the J call may be wrong. CDR1 SQVTM and CDR2 ANQGSEA come from the germline V gene. This CDR3 spans 13 amino acids. CDR3 in DNA: TGCAGCGTTTCCGGGACAGGGGTAAACGAGCAGTACTTC. Translating it yields CSVSGTGVNEQYF.

This sequence joins TRBV14 and TRBJ2-5; 12 nucleotides line up with TRBD1. J gave up 4 bases and V 4 bases, and 13 bases lay outside the gene matches. Germline CDR1 and CDR2: SGHDN and FVKESK. The CDR3 totals 18 residues. This chain's CDR3 is CASSPYRDRGPRGETQYF. The CDR3 nucleotides are TGTGCCAGCAGCCCCTACCGGGACAGGGGGCCGCGAGGAGAGACCCAGTACTTC.

V and J are TRBV6-2 or TRBV6-3 and TRBJ1-1; D call uncertain. The germline gives CDR1 MNHEY, CDR2 SVGEGT. The CDR3 spans 14 residues. V lost 1 base, J lost 0 bases, and 6 bases lay in between. The CDR3, as DNA: TGTGCCAGCAGTTACTTTGTCATGAACACTGAAGCTTTCTTT. Translated, it gives CASSYFVMNTEAFF.